Below, 21 T cell receptor beta chains from the same sample are listed, as sequenced in a study of T-cell reconstitution after alpha-beta-depleted transplantation in children (dated by TCRdb to 2016 to 2017). Library generation was performed with PCR. Sequencing was performed on an Illumina HiSeq 2500. Molecular barcoding was employed in the preparation of TCR libraries, with unique molecular identifiers being used to normalize TCRbeta repertoire quantification. Starting from the raw public reads, TCRdb applied fastp trimming at Q25, assembled clones with MiXCR and retained in-frame beta chains. When rows share a CDR3 protein, they turn into one entry using the most common DNA and genes. This sample gives roughly 420,000 distinct CDR3 sequences in total; around 15% of them show up just once. The biggest ten clones account for under 30% of the sample. The treatment or condition label for this specimen denotes: allogeneic hematopoietic cell transplantation with graft depleted of TCRalphabeta T cells and CD19 B cells.

Sequencing was performed on PBMCs, mostly from graft donor cells, taken 360 days after TCRalphabeta/CD19-depleted stem cell transplant. These receptor sequences come from a boy younger than two who had a stem cell transplant for Wiskott-Aldrich syndrome, so the T cells may come from the graft donor.

The V call is TRBV7-9, the J call TRBJ2-7; 8 bases are a match to TRBD1. Unmatched junction bases numbered 7, after V lost 4 bases and J lost 2 bases. This CDR3 is built from 15 residues. The germline V gene has CDR1 SEHNR and CDR2 FQNEAQ (reference sequence). The CDR3: CASSSPQDRAYEQYF. CDR3 bases: TGTGCCAGCAGCTCCCCTCAGGACAGGGCCTACGAGCAGTACTTC.

V usage is TRBV24-1 and J usage is TRBJ2-3; the match to TRBD2 covers 8 bases. This CDR3 region has 16 residues. The germline V gene has CDR1 KGHDR and CDR2 SFDVKD. Losses at the gene ends were 4 bases for V and 2 bases for J; bases not matched to a gene: 7. CDR3: CATSDSQRGHTDTQYF. The CDR3 DNA reads as TGTGCCACCAGTGACTCCCAGCGGGGGCACACAGATACGCAGTATTTT.

The chain employs TRBV11-2 and TRBJ2-7, with TRBD2 matching over 8 bases. This CDR3 has 18 residues. V lost 5 bases and J lost 1; bases outside the gene matches: 16. Per the germline V gene, CDR1 is SGHAT and CDR2 is FQNNGV. The CDR3 coding sequence is TGTGCCAGCAGCAACCGATGGGCGGGGGGACCAGGTTCCTACGAGCAGTACTTC. Translating gives CASSNRWAGGPGSYEQYF.

V is TRBV5-1 and J is TRBJ1-4, with no clear D. V was cut by 0 bases and J by 6 bases, with 6 bases left in between. Germline V lookup: CDR1 SGHRS, CDR2 YFSETQ. The CDR3 is made up of 13 amino acids. The CDR3: CASSLAPDEKLFF. CDR3 nucleotides: TGCGCCAGCAGCTTGGCTCCGGATGAAAAACTGTTTTTT.

This clonotype showed up just a few times. The rearrangement uses TRBV20-1 and TRBJ2-4, with 7 bases that match TRBD1. The germline gives CDR1 DFQATT, CDR2 SNEGSKA (reference sequence). The junction had 5 bases not matched to a gene; V was cut back by 2 bases and J by 4 bases. This CDR3 contains 14 residues. CDR3 loop: CSARLSGQKNIQYF. The CDR3 DNA reads as TGCAGTGCTAGACTTTCGGGACAGAAAAACATTCAGTACTTC.

This chain uses TRBV11-2 with TRBJ2-5, with 7 bases fitting TRBD1. Germline V gene lookup returns CDR1 SGHAT and CDR2 FQNNGV. The CDR3 covers 14 residues. J gave up 2 bases and V 4 bases, and 4 bases lay outside the gene matches. For the CDR3, the DNA is TGTGCCAGCAGCTCCGACAGGGATCAAGAGACCCAGTACTTC. This sequence encodes CASSSDRDQETQYF.

This clonotype has a handful of counts. The chain is built from TRBV4-1 and TRBJ1-3; D unresolved. With 4 bases removed from V and 7 bases from J, the gap between germline ends came to 14 bases. Germline V gene sequence: CDR1 MGHRA, CDR2 YSYEKL. The CDR3 has 14 residues. The CDR3: CASSRQDIPNTIYF. CDR3 sequence (DNA): TGCGCCAGCAGCCGCCAAGATATTCCCAACACCATATATTTT.

The chain has TRBV5-1 and TRBJ2-1, with D possibly TRBD2 on 6 matching bases. The germline V gene has CDR1 SGHRS and CDR2 YFSETQ. V gave up 1 base and J gave up 0 bases, with 8 bases separating them. This CDR3 region has 15 residues. Here the CDR3 reads CASSLLAPSYNEQFF. CDR3 DNA sequence: TGCGCCAGCAGCTTGCTAGCGCCCTCCTACAATGAGCAGTTCTTC.

The chain combines TRBV4-1 with TRBJ2-7, with 7 bases lining up with TRBD2. The CDR3 totals 14 residues. J lost 4 bases, V lost 0 bases, and 3 bases had no gene match. Germline values: CDR1 MGHRA, CDR2 YSYEKL. The CDR3 spells CASSQELGGYEQYF. Written as DNA, the CDR3 is TGCGCCAGCAGCCAAGAATTGGGGGGGTACGAGCAGTACTTC.

This clonotype appeared a few times. The V gene is TRBV5-1, the J gene TRBJ2-3; 10 bases fit TRBD2. V shed 4 bases, J shed 0 bases, and the junction held 5 bases outside the gene matches. The CDR3 is made up of 16 amino acids. Looked up from germline, CDR1 is SGHRS and CDR2 is YFSETQ. CDR3 in DNA: TGCGCCAGCAGCCAAAGCGGGGGGGCAAGCACAGATACGCAGTATTTT. This gives the protein CASSQSGGASTDTQYF.

J is TRBJ1-1 and V is TRBV7-9; maybe TRBD1 (6 bases). The CDR3 runs 14 residues. Germline CDR1 and CDR2: SEHNR and FQNEAQ (reference sequence). V shed 3 bases and J shed 3 bases, with 11 bases lying between them. The CDR3 reads CASSFQGPYTEAFF. The CDR3 coding sequence is TGTGCCAGCAGCTTCCAGGGGCCCTACACTGAAGCTTTCTTT.

The rearrangement uses TRBV20-1 and TRBJ2-1; D ambiguous. V was pared by 0 bases and J by 5 bases, with 5 bases between. Germline CDR1 DFQATT, CDR2 SNEGSKA (reference sequence). The CDR3 runs 12 residues. The CDR3 loop is CSARDLNNEQFF. The CDR3 DNA reads as TGCAGTGCTAGAGATCTGAACAATGAGCAGTTCTTC.

This clonotype was found a few times. The V gene is TRBV27, the J gene TRBJ2-7, with unresolved D. This CDR3 spans 15 amino acids. Germline CDR1 is MNHEY and CDR2 is SMNVEV (reference sequence). V was shortened by 3 bases and J by 5 bases, with 17 bases between the two germline ends. CDR3 DNA: TGTGCCAGCAGTTTTCTAGGTGTAGGGCGTGACGAGCAGTACTTC. It is translated as CASSFLGVGRDEQYF.

This clonotype was detected many times. V is TRBV11-1 and J is TRBJ1-1, with 7 bases fitting TRBD1. The CDR3 contains 18 residues. Germline CDR1 and CDR2: SGHAT and FQDESV (reference sequence). V was clipped by 5 bases and J by 2 bases; unmatched bases: 17. The CDR3 spells CASSLKVGGDSDNTEAFF. The CDR3 DNA sequence: TGTGCCAGCAGCCTGAAAGTAGGGGGCGATTCGGATAACACTGAAGCTTTCTTT.

This clonotype was recorded at least ten times. The chain recombines TRBV5-1 with TRBJ2-1; the D gene is possibly TRBD2 (7 bases). CDR3 length equals 16 residues. The germline V gene has CDR1 SGHRS and CDR2 YFSETQ. V lost 4 bases and J 0 bases, leaving 14 bases between the germline ends. This CDR3 reads CASSRGGKSSYNEQFF. The CDR3 nucleotides are TGCGCCAGCAGCAGGGGGGGTAAAAGCTCCTACAATGAGCAGTTCTTC.

The chain uses TRBV27 and TRBJ2-7; tentatively, D is TRBD2 (6 bases). The CDR3 contains 16 residues. Germline assignment: CDR1 MNHEY and CDR2 SMNVEV (reference sequence). V lost 0 bases, J lost 2 bases, and 14 bases lay in between. The CDR3 reads CASSLSPTSPAYEQYF. The DNA of the CDR3 is TGTGCCAGCAGTTTATCACCCACTAGCCCGGCCTACGAGCAGTACTTC.

V is TRBV21-1 and J is TRBJ2-2; the D call TRBD1 from the table was never checked on the DNA. TRBV21-1 is noted as a pseudogene. This CDR3 spans 17 amino acids. The DNA for the CDR3 is TGTGCCAGCAGCTTAATGGGGGGCGGAGGGAACACCGGGGAGCTGTTTTTT. As protein: CASSLMGGGGNTGELFF.

The chain combines TRBV5-1 with TRBJ2-3; perhaps TRBD1 as D (6 bases). CDR1 SGHRS and CDR2 YFSETQ come from the germline V gene. Trimming cost V 0 bases and J 1 base, with 12 bases left between them. The CDR3 has 16 residues. CDR3 sequence (DNA): TGCGCCAGCAGCTTGGCCCTGGGACACCGCACAGATACGCAGTATTTT. Its protein product is CASSLALGHRTDTQYF.

This clonotype has just a few counts. The chain recombines TRBV2 with TRBJ2-5; possible D gene TRBD2, 6 bases. V was clipped by 4 bases and J by 2 bases, with 17 bases between them. The CDR3 sequence is 16 residues long. CDR1 is SNHLY, CDR2 FYNNEI, per germline. The CDR3 region is CASSVYGAGPQETQYF. CDR3 coding DNA: TGTGCCAGCAGTGTATACGGCGCGGGACCTCAAGAGACCCAGTACTTC.

This chain connects TRBV27 to TRBJ2-7; D is perhaps TRBD2 (5 bases). Germline V CDR1 and CDR2: MNHEY, SMNVEV (reference sequence). The CDR3 is 14 residues long. V was shortened by 6 bases and J by 0 bases, with 12 bases between the two germline ends. The CDR3 loop reads CASSRLGSSYEQYF. As DNA, the CDR3 is TGTGCCAGCAGCCGACTGGGGAGCTCCTACGAGCAGTACTTC.

This chain links TRBV19 with TRBJ2-7; 9 bases match TRBD1. The CDR3 runs to 13 residues. Trimming took 5 bases from V and 5 from J; bases not matched to a gene: 4. Germline CDR1 is LNHDA and CDR2 is SQIVND (reference sequence). CDR3 in amino acids: CASSRDRVNEQYF. As DNA, the CDR3 is TGTGCCAGTAGTCGGGACAGGGTGAACGAGCAGTACTTC.